The source of this TCR beta chain is a study of blood T cells in healthy people across ages. Study-wide results and limits: Estimates of diversity drawn from one million T cells were considered underestimates.

Each donor supplied ten milliliters of peripheral blood. Of note for this clonotype: Antigen: not known.

The germline V and J ends were trimmed by 6 bases and 3 bases, with 8 bases remaining between them. The CDR3 covers 12 residues. A sample-barcoded 5' primer and a J-beta primer mix were used in a second PCR of about 7 to 11 cycles. TCRdb processed the 5' RACE reads anew with MiXCR; each CDR3 protein has one entry. The sample yields roughly 500,000 distinct CDR3 sequences, about 25% seen once. The chain combines TRBV12-3 or TRBV12-4 with TRBJ1-1; TRBD1 might be the D (5 bases). This receptor was taken from a woman in her 70s in good health. Material for sequencing was blood. CDR3: CASSRDDTEAFF. In DNA, the CDR3 is TGTGCCAGCAGCAGGGACGACACTGAAGCTTTCTTT.